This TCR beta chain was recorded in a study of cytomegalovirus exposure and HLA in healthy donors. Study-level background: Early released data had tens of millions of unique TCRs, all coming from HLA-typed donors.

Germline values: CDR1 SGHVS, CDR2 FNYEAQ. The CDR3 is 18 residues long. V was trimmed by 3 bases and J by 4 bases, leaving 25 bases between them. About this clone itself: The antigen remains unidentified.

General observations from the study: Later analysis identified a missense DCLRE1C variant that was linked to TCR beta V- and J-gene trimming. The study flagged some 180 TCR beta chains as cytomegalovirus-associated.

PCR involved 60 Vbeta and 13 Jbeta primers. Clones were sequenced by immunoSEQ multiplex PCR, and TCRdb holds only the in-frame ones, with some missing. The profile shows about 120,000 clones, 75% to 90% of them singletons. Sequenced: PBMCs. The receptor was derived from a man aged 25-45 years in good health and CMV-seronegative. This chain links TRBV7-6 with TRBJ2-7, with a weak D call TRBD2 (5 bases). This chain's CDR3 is CASSFDHPAVEVWYEQYF. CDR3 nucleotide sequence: TGTGCCAGCAGCTTTGACCACCCGGCCGTGGAGGTGTGGTACGAGCAGTACTTC.